Listed below are T cell receptor beta chains from one sample, sequenced in a study of blood T cell repertoires in COVID-19. Some clones are missing from TCRdb's copy, which holds only in-frame ones; the method was immunoSEQ multiplex PCR. Among some 240,000 clones listed, 84% were seen once. Input material: PBMCs or T cells enriched from blood (not recorded which). These receptor sequences come from a man between 50 and 59 years old who had recovered from COVID-19. Both conserved end residues are part of each CDR3. A D gene is named only where the DNA matches it firmly. For some rows the clone size is stated as once, few or many, or as a class when expanded; others skip it.

CDR3 DNA	CDR3 protein	V gene	J gene	D gene	clone size
TGTGCCAGCAGCTCACGCGGGGGCTACACCTTC	CASSSRGGYTF	TRBV7-9	TRBJ1-2	.	.
TGCGCCAGCAGCCAATGGAACACCGGGGAGCTGTTTTTT	CASSQWNTGELFF	TRBV5-1	TRBJ2-2	.	.
TGTGCCAGCAGTGAGAGAGCGGGGGGCACTGAAGCTTTCTTT	CASSERAGGTEAFF	TRBV6-4	TRBJ1-1	.	once
TGTGCCAGCAGTGGACCGGGACAGGGAGTGGAGACCCAGTACTTC	CASSGPGQGVETQYF	TRBV27	TRBJ2-5	TRBD1	.
TGTGCCAGCAGCTACCGACAGTGGGGAGAGACCCAGTACTTC	CASSYRQWGETQYF	TRBV11-1	TRBJ2-5	.	.
TGTGCCAGCAGCCGCCCGCCGGGACTATCGCTGGCCTACGAGCAGTACTTC	CASSRPPGLSLAYEQYF	TRBV7-9	TRBJ2-7	TRBD2	.
TGTGCCAGCAGTTTCGTCAGGATAAATAATGAAAAACTGTTTTTT	CASSFVRINNEKLFF	TRBV28	TRBJ1-4	.	.
TGTGCCAGCAGTTGGGGCAAAGGGGGACTAGCGGGGTCCTACGAGCAGTACTTC	CASSWGKGGLAGSYEQYF	TRBV6-2/TRBV6-3	TRBJ2-7	TRBD2	.
TGTGCCTGGAGTCCAACGGGGACAGGGGTGAGGTACACCTTC	CAWSPTGTGVRYTF	TRBV30	TRBJ1-2	TRBD1	.
TGCGCCAGCATGGGGACTTCGTCCTACGAGCAGTACTTC	CASMGTSSYEQYF	TRBV10-2	TRBJ2-7	.	.
TGCGCCACCCAGGGGCGTGCGGGGGGCCCCACAGATACGCAGTATTTT	CATQGRAGGPTDTQYF	TRBV5-1	TRBJ2-3	TRBD2	.
TGTGCCAGCAGTTCGACCCGGACTAGCCTGTCCACAGATACGCAGTATTTT	CASSSTRTSLSTDTQYF	TRBV11-3	TRBJ2-3	TRBD2	.
TGTGCCAGTAGTAAGACGGACTTTTATAGCAATCAGCCCCAGCATTTT	CASSKTDFYSNQPQHF	TRBV19	TRBJ1-5	.	.
TGTGCCAGCAGCCATGAAGCGGGAGGGTCCTGGAATGAGCAGTTCTTC	CASSHEAGGSWNEQFF	TRBV4-2	TRBJ2-1	TRBD2	.
TGTGCCAGCAGCTACCACCGGGACAGCAGCTCCTATAATTCACCCCTCCACTTT	CASSYHRDSSSYNSPLHF	TRBV9	TRBJ1-6	TRBD1	.
TGTGCCACCAGCAGAGATGGGCCCCAAGATACGCAGTATTTT	CATSRDGPQDTQYF	TRBV15	TRBJ2-3	.	.
TGTGCCAGCAGTGTAACTAGCGGATACTCCTACGAGCAGTACTTC	CASSVTSGYSYEQYF	TRBV2	TRBJ2-7	TRBD2	.
TGTGCCTGGAGTCTACAGGGGAACGAGCAGTACTTC	CAWSLQGNEQYF	TRBV30	TRBJ2-7	TRBD1	once
TGTGCCAGCAGCCAAGATTCGGGGAGCGGGAGAAATAAGGCGAACACCGGGGAGCTGTTTTTT	CASSQDSGSGRNKANTGELFF	TRBV3-1/TRBV3-2	TRBJ2-2	TRBD2	.
TGTGCCAGCAGTGTGAGACAGGGGGTTCACCCTGACTATGGCTACACCTTC	CASSVRQGVHPDYGYTF	TRBV11-2	TRBJ1-2	TRBD1	.
TGTGCCAGCAGCTACCGGGACAGCACCCGCGAGGCTGAAGCTTTCTTT	CASSYRDSTREAEAFF	TRBV7-8	TRBJ1-1	TRBD1	.
TGTGCCAGCAGCCCCTATGGGACTTACAATGAGCAGTTCTTC	CASSPYGTYNEQFF	TRBV4-2	TRBJ2-1	.	.
TGTGCCAGCTCACCTGGACAGGGAGATGGCTACACCTTC	CASSPGQGDGYTF	TRBV18	TRBJ1-2	TRBD1	once
TGTGCCAGCAGTAGCGGGACTAGCGGGAGGTACGAGCAGTACTTC	CASSSGTSGRYEQYF	TRBV28	TRBJ2-7	TRBD2	.
TGTGCCAGCAGCCCCCCCCCGCAGGGGGCTGGGAATCAGCCCCAGCATTTT	CASSPPPQGAGNQPQHF	TRBV7-8	TRBJ1-5	TRBD1	.
TGTGCCAGCACCCCACTTGGCGGGGACTACAATGAGCAGTTCTTC	CASTPLGGDYNEQFF	TRBV3-1/TRBV3-2	TRBJ2-1	.	.
TGTGCCATCAGCGCCGGGACAGGTGCGGATCAGCCCCAGCATTTT	CAISAGTGADQPQHF	TRBV10-3	TRBJ1-5	TRBD1	.